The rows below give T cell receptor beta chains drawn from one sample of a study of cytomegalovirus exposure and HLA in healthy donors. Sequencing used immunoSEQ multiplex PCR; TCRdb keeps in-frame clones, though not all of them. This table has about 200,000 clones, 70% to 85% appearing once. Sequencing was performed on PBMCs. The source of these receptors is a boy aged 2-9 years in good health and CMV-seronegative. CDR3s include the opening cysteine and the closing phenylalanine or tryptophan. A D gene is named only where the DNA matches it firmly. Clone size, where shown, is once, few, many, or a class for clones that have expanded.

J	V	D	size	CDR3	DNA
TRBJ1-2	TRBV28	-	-	CASSFRDYGYTF	TGTGCCAGCAGTTTCCGTGACTATGGCTACACCTTC
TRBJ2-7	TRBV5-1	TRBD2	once	CASSPITSGGSYEQYF	TGCGCCAGCAGCCCAATTACTAGCGGGGGGTCCTACGAGCAGTACTTC
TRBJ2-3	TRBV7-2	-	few	CASSLAGRSQYF	TGTGCCAGCAGCTTAGCTGGGAGGTCGCAGTATTTT
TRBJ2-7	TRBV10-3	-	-	CAIGAQTYEQYF	TGTGCCATCGGAGCACAAACCTACGAGCAGTACTTC
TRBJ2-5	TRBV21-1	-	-	CASSKVPDRGRRQETQYF	TGTGCCAGCAGCAAAGTCCCGGACAGGGGGCGACGACAAGAGACCCAGTACTTC
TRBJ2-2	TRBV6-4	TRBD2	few	CASSPSAGGPRRGELFF	TGTGCCAGCAGTCCATCCGCGGGGGGGCCGCGGCGCGGGGAGCTGTTTTTT
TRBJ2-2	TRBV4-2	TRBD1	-	CASSRAQGDTGELFF	TGTGCCAGCAGCCGCGCCCAGGGGGACACCGGGGAGCTGTTTTTT
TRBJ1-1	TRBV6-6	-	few	CASSYRGANTEAFF	TGTGCCAGCAGTTACCGGGGGGCGAACACTGAAGCTTTCTTT
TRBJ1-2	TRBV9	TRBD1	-	CASSVVTGDHGYTF	TGTGCCAGCAGCGTAGTAACAGGGGACCATGGCTACACCTTC
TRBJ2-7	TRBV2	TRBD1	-	CASSERDRPYEQYF	TGTGCCAGCAGTGAAAGGGACAGACCCTACGAGCAGTACTTC
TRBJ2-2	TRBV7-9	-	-	CASRTQAGELFF	TGTGCCAGCAGAACCCAGGCCGGGGAGCTGTTTTTT
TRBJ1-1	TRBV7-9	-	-	CASSLDSNTEAFF	TGTGCCAGCAGCTTAGATAGTAACACTGAAGCTTTCTTT
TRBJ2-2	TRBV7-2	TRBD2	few	CASSFFLAGGFGELFF	TGTGCCAGCAGCTTTTTTCTAGCGGGGGGTTTCGGGGAGCTGTTTTTT
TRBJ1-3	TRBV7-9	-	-	CASSSLSSLSSGNTIYF	TGTGCCAGCAGCTCATTGTCGAGCTTAAGCTCTGGAAACACCATATATTTT
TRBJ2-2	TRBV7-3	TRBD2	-	CASSLSGGAGELFF	TGTGCCAGCAGCTTAAGCGGGGGGGCCGGGGAGCTGTTTTTT
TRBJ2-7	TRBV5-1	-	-	CASSLEQNYEQYF	TGCGCCAGCAGCTTGGAACAGAACTACGAGCAGTACTTC
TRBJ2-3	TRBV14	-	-	CTSSQSGGWADTQYF	TGTACCAGCAGCCAATCTGGGGGGTGGGCAGATACGCAGTATTTT
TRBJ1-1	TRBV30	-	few	CAWSTQEITGSTEAFF	TGTGCCTGGAGTACGCAAGAGATCACAGGGAGCACTGAAGCTTTCTTT
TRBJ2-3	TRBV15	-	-	CATSRDRDTQYF	TGTGCCACCAGCAGAGATCGGGATACGCAGTATTTT